This T cell receptor beta chain came from a study of TIL therapy for anti-PD-1-resistant metastatic lung cancer. The immunoSEQ assay was v3. Repertoires were generated with immunoSEQ multiplex PCR, while TCRdb's copy carries only in-frame clones and drops some. Of some 43,000 clones listed, 79% are singletons. CDR3 size: 16 residues. Time point in this sample: pre-treatment sample, taken before nivolumab and TIL therapy. The rearrangement joins TRBV12-2 to TRBJ1-6. TRBV12-2 is a documented pseudogene. Sequenced here: blood, sampled at baseline. The clonotype was recovered from a man aged 65 to 79 with non-small cell lung cancer. The CDR3 region is CASRQRDRAGHSPLHF. CDR3 nucleotide sequence: TGTGCAAGTCGCCAGCGGGACCGCGCGGGCCATTCACCCCTCCACTTT.